Listed here are 6 T cell receptor beta chains from one sample, sequenced in a study of blood T cell repertoires in COVID-19. Data came from immunoSEQ multiplex PCR; TCRdb stores just in-frame clones and leaves some out. The profile shows 60,000 to 75,000 clones, more than 70% of them singletons. The sample consisted of peripheral blood. These receptors came from a human donor in a cohort sampled during active COVID-19.

This sequence joins TRBV19 and TRBJ2-6; the D is unclear. Germline V gene data show CDR1 as LNHDA and CDR2 as SQIVND (reference sequence). This CDR3 has 14 residues. V was clipped by 2 bases and J by 4 bases, with 6 bases between them. The CDR3: CASSIPVGANVLTF. CDR3 nucleotide sequence: TGTGCCAGTAGTATACCCGTAGGGGCCAACGTCCTGACTTTC.

V is TRBV6-6 and J is TRBJ1-1; 9 positions agree with TRBD1. Germline V gives CDR1 MNHNY, CDR2 SVGAGI (reference sequence). The CDR3 has 15 residues. V trimming: 0 bases; J trimming: 1 base; junction bases outside the gene matches: 0. CDR3 nucleotides: TGTGCCAGCAGTTACTCGGGACAGGGGAACACTGAAGCTTTCTTT. Translation: CASSYSGQGNTEAFF.

The chain recombines TRBV6-5 with TRBJ2-7, with 7 bases lining up with TRBD2. V trimming: 6 bases; J trimming: 3 bases; junction bases outside the gene matches: 5. This CDR3 contains 13 residues. CDR1 and CDR2 (germline): MNHEY, SVGAGI. The CDR3 reads CASRAGEGYEQYF. The DNA for the CDR3 is TGTGCCAGCAGGGCGGGGGAAGGCTACGAGCAGTACTTC.

The rearrangement links TRBV11-2 to TRBJ2-2; D is perhaps TRBD1 (6 bases). The V end was cut by 6 bases, the J end by 13 bases, with 27 bases between. The CDR3 is made up of 16 amino acids. Germline-derived CDR1 and CDR2 are SGHAT and FQNNGV. The CDR3 loop is CASSPTRWQGFLRLFF. The CDR3 coding sequence is TGTGCCAGCAGTCCGACTCGATGGCAGGGGTTTTTAAGGCTGTTTTTT.

The rearrangement joins TRBV7-3 to TRBJ2-6; TRBD1 is a possible D gene (5 bases). Germline CDR1 is SGHTA and CDR2 is FQGTGA. This CDR3 has 15 amino acids. V dropped 5 bases and J dropped 0 bases, with 8 bases sitting between them. CDR3 nucleotide sequence: TGTGCCAGCAGCCCAGGGTTCTCTGGGGCCAACGTCCTGACTTTC. It is translated as CASSPGFSGANVLTF. The whole variable domain, filled in from reference TRBV7-3 and TRBJ2-6, reads GAGVSQTPSNKVTEKGKYVELRCDPISGHTALYWYRQSLGQGPEFLIYFQGTGAADDSGLPNDRFFAVRPEGSVSTLKIQRTERGDSAVYLCASSPGFSGANVLTFGAGSRLTVL.

V gene TRBV11-2 combines with J gene TRBJ2-5; 7 bases align to TRBD1. V shed 5 bases and J 1 base; nucleotides not matched to a gene: 4. CDR3 length: 14 amino acids. Germline V lookup: CDR1 SGHAT, CDR2 FQNNGV. The CDR3 DNA reads TGTGCCAGCAGCCTTGGGACAGCCCAAGAGACCCAGTACTTC. Its protein is CASSLGTAQETQYF.